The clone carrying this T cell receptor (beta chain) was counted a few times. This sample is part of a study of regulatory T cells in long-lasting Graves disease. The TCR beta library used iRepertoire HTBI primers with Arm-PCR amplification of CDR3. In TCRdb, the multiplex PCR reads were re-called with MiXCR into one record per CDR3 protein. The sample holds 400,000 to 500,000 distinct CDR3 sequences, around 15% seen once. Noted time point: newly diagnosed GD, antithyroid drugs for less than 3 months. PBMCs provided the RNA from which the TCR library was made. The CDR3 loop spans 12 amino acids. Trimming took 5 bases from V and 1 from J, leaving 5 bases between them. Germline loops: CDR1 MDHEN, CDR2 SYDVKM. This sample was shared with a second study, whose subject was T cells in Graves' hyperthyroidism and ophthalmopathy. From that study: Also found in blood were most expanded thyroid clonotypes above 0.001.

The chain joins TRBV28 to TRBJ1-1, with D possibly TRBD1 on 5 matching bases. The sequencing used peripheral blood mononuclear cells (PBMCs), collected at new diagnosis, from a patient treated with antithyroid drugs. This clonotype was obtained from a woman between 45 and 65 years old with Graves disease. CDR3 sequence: CASSDRNTEAFF. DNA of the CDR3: TGTGCCAGCAGTGACAGGAACACTGAAGCTTTCTTT.